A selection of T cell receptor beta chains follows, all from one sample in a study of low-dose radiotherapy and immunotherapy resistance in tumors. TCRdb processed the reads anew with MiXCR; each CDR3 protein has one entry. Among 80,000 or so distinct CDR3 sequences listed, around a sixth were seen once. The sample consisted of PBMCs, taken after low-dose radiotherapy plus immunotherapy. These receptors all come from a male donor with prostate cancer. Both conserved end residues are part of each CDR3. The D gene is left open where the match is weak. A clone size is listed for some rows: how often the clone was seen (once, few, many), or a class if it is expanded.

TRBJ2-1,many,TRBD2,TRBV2,TGTGCCAGCAGTGGACGACTAGCGGGGGGCTATGAGCAGTTCTTC,CASSGRLAGGYEQFF
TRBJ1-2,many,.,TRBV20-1,TGCAGTGCTAGGAAACAGGTGGGCTACACCTTC,CSARKQVGYTF
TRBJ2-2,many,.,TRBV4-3,TGCGCCAGCAGCCCACATGTTTCGGACGGGGAGCTGTTTTTT,CASSPHVSDGELFF
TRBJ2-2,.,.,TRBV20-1,TGCAGTGCTAGGGGTCAGGAATTCACCGGGGAGCTGTTTTTT,CSARGQEFTGELFF
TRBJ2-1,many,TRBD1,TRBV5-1,TGCGCCAGCAGCATCGGGACAGGGGGCTACAATGAGCAGTTCTTC,CASSIGTGGYNEQFF
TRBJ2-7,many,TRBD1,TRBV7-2,TGTGCCAGCAGCCACGACAGGGGTAGCGAGCAGTACTTC,CASSHDRGSEQYF
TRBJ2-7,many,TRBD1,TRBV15,TGTGCCACCAGCAGACCTTTCAGACAGGGGGCTTCGACCTCCTACGAGCAGTACTTC,CATSRPFRQGASTSYEQYF
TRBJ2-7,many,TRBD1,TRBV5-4,TGTGCCAGCAGCTTGGGGACAGGGTCTTTCGAGCAGTACTTC,CASSLGTGSFEQYF
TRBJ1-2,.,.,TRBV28,TGTGCCAGCAGTTTACATCAGACGGGGTCCTATGGCTACACCTTC,CASSLHQTGSYGYTF
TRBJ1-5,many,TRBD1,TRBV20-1,TGCAGTGCTACTGACAGGGTAAATCAGCCCCAGCATTTT,CSATDRVNQPQHF
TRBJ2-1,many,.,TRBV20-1,TGCAGTGCTAGCTTATCCGGGACTTCCTACAATGAGCAGTTCTTC,CSASLSGTSYNEQFF
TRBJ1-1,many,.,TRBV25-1,TGTGCCAGCAGTGAAGAGGGGAGCACTGAAGCTTTCTTT,CASSEEGSTEAFF
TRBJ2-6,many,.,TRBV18,TGTGCCAGCTCATCGCCGGGACAAAAACTCTCTGGGGCCAACGTCCTGACTTTC,CASSSPGQKLSGANVLTF
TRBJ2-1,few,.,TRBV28,TGTGCCAGCAAAAGACACACAGGGTCCGGTGAGCAGTTCTTC,CASKRHTGSGEQFF
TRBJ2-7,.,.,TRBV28,TGTGCCAGCAGTTTACCGGGCACGCCCTACGAGCAGTACTTC,CASSLPGTPYEQYF
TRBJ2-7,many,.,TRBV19,TGTGCCAGTAGTAGGAAGGGGACGGAATACTACGAGCAGTACTTC,CASSRKGTEYYEQYF
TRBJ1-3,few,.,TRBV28,TGTGCCAGCAGTTCCCCACGGGGAAAAGAGGGAAACACCATATATTTT,CASSSPRGKEGNTIYF
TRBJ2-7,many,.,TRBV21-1,TGTGCCCCAAGGGACAGGGGGCCCTACGAGCAGTACTTC,CAPRDRGPYEQYF
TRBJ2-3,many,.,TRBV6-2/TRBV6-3,TGTGCCCACGCCGATCCTCCATCGGATACGCAGTATTTT,CAHADPPSDTQYF
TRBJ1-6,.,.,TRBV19,TGTGCCAGTAGCATGACGCCAAGCTCCTATAATTCACCCCTCCACTTT,CASSMTPSSYNSPLHF
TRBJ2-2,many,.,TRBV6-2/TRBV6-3,TGTGCCAGCAGTTACCCCCGCGGGATAAACACCGGGGAGCTGTTTTTT,CASSYPRGINTGELFF
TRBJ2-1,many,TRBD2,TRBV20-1,TGCAGTGCTAGAAGCGGGAATGGAGATGAGCAGTTCTTC,CSARSGNGDEQFF
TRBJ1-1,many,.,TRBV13,TGTGCCAGCAGCTTAGTTTTACCTGAAGCTTTCTTT,CASSLVLPEAFF
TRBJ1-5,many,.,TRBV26,TGTGCCAGCAGTGGGACCGGACGAAGCTATTCCCAGCATTTT,CASSGTGRSYSQHF
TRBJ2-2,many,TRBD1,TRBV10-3,TGTGCCATCAGTCGGACAGGGGCGAACACCGGGGAGCTGTTTTTT,CAISRTGANTGELFF
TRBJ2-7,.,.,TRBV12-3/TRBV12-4,TGTGCCAGCCAAGGCTCCTACGAGCAGTACTTC,CASQGSYEQYF
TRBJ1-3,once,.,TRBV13,TGTGCCAGCGGCAACCCGGGAAACACCATATATTTT,CASGNPGNTIYF
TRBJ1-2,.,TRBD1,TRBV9,TGTGTCAGCAGCGCAAATACAGGGGAAGAAGGCTACACCTTC,CVSSANTGEEGYTF
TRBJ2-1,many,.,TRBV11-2,TGTGCCAGCAGCTTAGTCCGGGAGTCGTTGGATGAGCAGTTCTTC,CASSLVRESLDEQFF
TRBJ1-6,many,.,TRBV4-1,TGCGCCAGCAGCCAAGCATCATCGGGGTTGGTGAATTCACCCCTCCACTTT,CASSQASSGLVNSPLHF
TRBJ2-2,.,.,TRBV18,TGTGCCAGCTCACCACCGAGCACAGGCCCCACCGGGGAGCTGTTTTTT,CASSPPSTGPTGELFF
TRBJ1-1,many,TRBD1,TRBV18,TGTGCCAGCTCACCTACAGGGGGGGGCACTGAAGCTTTCTTT,CASSPTGGGTEAFF
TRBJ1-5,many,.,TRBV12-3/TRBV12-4,TGTGCCAGCAGTTTCGAGGCACGTAGCAATCAGCCCCAGCATTTT,CASSFEARSNQPQHF
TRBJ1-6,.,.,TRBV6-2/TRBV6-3,TGTGCCAGCAGTTACACCCCTCGGGAGAGGGGGTTT,CASSYTPRERGF
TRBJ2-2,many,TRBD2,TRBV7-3,TGTGCCAGCAGCGCGACTAGCGGGAGGGCCCGTGGGGAGCTGTTTTTT,CASSATSGRARGELFF
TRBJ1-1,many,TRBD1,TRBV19,TGTGCCAGTACCCGGACAGGCCTCACTGAAGCTTTCTTT,CASTRTGLTEAFF
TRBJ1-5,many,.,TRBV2,TGTGCCAGCAGTGTCGGGAATCAGCCCCAGCATTTT,CASSVGNQPQHF
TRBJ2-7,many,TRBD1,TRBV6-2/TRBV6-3,TGTGCCAGCAGTTCTGCCGGGACAGTCTCCTACGAGCAGTACTTC,CASSSAGTVSYEQYF
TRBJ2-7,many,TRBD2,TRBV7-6,TGTGCCAGCAGCTTTGCTAGCGGGGCCTACGAGCAGTACTTC,CASSFASGAYEQYF
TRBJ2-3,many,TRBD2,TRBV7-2,TGTGCCAGCAGCACACATAGCGGGGCCAACACAGATACGCAGTATTTT,CASSTHSGANTDTQYF
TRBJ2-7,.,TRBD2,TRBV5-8,TGTGCCAGCAGCCTTGGAGGGACTAGCGGGTACGAGCAGTACTTC,CASSLGGTSGYEQYF
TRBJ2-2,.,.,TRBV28,TGTGCCAGCAGACCTCAGGGGTATGGGAACACCGGGGAGCTGTTTTTT,CASRPQGYGNTGELFF
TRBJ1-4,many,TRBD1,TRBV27,TGTGCCAGCAGGGGACAGGGATGGGAAAAACTGTTTTTT,CASRGQGWEKLFF
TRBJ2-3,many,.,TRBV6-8,TGTGCCAGCAGCCAGATGTATGGAGGAGATACGCAGTATTTT,CASSQMYGGDTQYF
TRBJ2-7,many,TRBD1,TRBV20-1,TGCAGTGGTACAAACAGGGGCTACGAGCAGTACTTC,CSGTNRGYEQYF
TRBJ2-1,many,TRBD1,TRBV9,TGTGCCAGCAGCGTAGGGGGACAGGACGAGCAGTTCTTC,CASSVGGQDEQFF
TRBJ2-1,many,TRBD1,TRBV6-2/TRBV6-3,TGTGCCAGCAGAAACAGACAGGGAGAGGCCTACAATGAGCAGTTCTTC,CASRNRQGEAYNEQFF
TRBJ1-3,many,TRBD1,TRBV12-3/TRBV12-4,TGTGCCAGCAGCCTAGGGGACAGGGTTTCGGGAAACACCATATATTTT,CASSLGDRVSGNTIYF
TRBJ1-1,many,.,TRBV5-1,TGCGCCAGCAGCTTACTACAGGGAGACACTGAAGCTTTCTTT,CASSLLQGDTEAFF
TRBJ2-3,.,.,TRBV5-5,TGTGCCAGCAGCCACTCACCGACAGGTAGCACAGATACGCAGTATTTT,CASSHSPTGSTDTQYF
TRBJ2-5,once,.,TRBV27,TGTGCCAGCAGTCCTTCCGTGGGAGACCAAGAGACCCAGTACTTC,CASSPSVGDQETQYF
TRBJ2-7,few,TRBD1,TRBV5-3,TGTGCCAGAAGCTTCCCGGGACAGGGGGCCTCCTACGAGCAGTACTTC,CARSFPGQGASYEQYF